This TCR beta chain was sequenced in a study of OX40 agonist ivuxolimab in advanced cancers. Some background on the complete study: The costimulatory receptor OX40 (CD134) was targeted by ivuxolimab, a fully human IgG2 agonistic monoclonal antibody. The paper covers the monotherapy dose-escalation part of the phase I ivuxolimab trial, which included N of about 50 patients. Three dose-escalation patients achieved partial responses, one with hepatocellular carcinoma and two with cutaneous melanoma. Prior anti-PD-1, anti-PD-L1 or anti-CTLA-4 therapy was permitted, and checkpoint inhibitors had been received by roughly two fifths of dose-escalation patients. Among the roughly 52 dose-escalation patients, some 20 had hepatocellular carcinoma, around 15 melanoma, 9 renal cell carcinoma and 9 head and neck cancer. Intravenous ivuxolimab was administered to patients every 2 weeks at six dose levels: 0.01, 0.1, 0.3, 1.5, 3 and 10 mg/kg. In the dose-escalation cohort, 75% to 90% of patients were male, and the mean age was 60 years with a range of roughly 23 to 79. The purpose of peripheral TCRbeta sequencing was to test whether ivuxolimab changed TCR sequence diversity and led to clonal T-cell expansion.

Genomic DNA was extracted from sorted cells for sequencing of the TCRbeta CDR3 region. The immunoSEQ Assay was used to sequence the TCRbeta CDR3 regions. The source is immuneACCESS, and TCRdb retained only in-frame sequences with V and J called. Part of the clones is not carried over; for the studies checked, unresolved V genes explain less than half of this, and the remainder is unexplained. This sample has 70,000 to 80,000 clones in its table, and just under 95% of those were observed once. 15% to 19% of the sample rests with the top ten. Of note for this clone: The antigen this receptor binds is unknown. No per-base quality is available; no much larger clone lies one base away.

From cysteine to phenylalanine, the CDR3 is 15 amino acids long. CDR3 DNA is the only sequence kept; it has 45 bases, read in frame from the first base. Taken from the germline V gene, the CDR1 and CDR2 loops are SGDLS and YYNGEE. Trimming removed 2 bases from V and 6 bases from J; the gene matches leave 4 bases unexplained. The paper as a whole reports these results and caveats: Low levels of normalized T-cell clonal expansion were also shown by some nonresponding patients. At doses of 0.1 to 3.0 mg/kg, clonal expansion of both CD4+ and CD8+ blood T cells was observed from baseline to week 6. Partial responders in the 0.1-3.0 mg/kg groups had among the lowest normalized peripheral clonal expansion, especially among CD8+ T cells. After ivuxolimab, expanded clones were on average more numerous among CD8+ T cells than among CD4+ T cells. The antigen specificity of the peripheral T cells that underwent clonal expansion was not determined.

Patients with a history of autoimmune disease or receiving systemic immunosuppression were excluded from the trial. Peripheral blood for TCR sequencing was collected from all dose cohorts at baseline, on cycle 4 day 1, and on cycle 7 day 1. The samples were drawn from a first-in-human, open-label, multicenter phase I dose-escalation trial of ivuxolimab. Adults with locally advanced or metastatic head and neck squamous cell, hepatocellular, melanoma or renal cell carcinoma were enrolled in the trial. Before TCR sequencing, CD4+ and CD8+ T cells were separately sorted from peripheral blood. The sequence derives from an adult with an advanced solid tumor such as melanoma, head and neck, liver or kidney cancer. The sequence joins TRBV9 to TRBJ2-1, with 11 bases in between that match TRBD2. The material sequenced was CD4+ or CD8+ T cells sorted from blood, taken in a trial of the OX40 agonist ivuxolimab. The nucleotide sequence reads TGTGCCAGCAGCGTTAGCGGGAGGGCCGGCAATGAGCAGTTCTTC. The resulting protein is CASSVSGRAGNEQFF.